This T cell receptor (beta chain) was observed in a study of CD8+CD57+ T cells in acquired aplastic anemia. Overall study context: Average DNA yield from sorted CD4+ and CD8+ cells was about 3.2 ug.

Genomic DNA, the template, was used for profiling of the TCR beta VDJ and CDR3. TCRdb fed the reads into MiXCR, producing one record per CDR3 protein. The sample lists about 160,000 distinct CDR3 sequences; 35% to 55% were seen once. The count of this clonotype is one. This sequence originates from a human donor in good health. The sequenced sample was sorted CD4+, CD8+, or CD8+CD57+ T cells (not recorded which) from PBMCs.

The CDR3 region has the DNA TGCAGTGCTAGACGCCTAGCTCCAGATACGCAGTATTTT. Translating it yields CSARRLAPDTQYF. This rearrangement joins TRBV20-1 to TRBJ2-3; D is possibly TRBD2 (5 bases). Germline V lookup: CDR1 DFQATT, CDR2 SNEGSKA (reference sequence). V shed 2 bases and J shed 4 bases, with 10 bases lying between them. The CDR3 contains 13 residues.